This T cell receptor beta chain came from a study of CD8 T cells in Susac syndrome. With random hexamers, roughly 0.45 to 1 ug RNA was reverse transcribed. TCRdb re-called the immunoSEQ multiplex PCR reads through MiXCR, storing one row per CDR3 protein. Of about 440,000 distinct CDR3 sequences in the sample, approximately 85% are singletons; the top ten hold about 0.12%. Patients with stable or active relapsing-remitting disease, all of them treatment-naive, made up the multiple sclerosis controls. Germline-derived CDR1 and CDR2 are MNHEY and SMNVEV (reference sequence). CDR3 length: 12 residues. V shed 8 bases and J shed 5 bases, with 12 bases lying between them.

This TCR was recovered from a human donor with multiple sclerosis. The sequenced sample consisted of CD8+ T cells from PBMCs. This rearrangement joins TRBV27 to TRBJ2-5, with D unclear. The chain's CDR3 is CASGLLEETQYF. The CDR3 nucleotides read TGTGCCAGCGGTCTTCTTGAGGAGACCCAGTACTTC.